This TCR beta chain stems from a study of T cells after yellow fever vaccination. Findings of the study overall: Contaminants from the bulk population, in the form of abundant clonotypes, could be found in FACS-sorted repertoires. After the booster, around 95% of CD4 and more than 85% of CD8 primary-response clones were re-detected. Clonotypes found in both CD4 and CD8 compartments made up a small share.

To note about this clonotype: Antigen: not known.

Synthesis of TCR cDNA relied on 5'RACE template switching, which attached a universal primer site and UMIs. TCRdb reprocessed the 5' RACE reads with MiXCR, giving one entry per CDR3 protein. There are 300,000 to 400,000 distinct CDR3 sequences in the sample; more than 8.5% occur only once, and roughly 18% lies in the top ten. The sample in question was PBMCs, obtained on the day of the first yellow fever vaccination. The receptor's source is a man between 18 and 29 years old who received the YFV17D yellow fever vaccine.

The CDR3 nucleotides read TGTGCCAGCAGCTCGGACATAACCAGGGGAGATACGCAGTATTTT. Translating it yields CASSSDITRGDTQYF. This sequence joins TRBV11-2 and TRBJ2-3; tentative D call: TRBD1 (6 bases). V was cut by 4 bases and J by 5 bases, with 16 bases left in between. The CDR3 length is 15 residues. The V gene's germline CDR1 is SGHAT and CDR2 FQNNGV.